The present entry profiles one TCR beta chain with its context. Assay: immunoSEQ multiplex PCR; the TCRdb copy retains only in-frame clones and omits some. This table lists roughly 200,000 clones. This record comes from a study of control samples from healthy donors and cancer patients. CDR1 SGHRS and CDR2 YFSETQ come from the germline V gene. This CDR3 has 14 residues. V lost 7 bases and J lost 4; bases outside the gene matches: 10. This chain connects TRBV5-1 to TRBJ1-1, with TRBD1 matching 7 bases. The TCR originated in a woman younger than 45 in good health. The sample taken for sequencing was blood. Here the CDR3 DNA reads TGCGCCAGCGGTCAATCGACAGGGATCACTGAAGCTTTCTTT. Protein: CASGQSTGITEAFF.